These T cell receptor beta chains were read from a single sample in a study of blood T cell repertoires in COVID-19. Measured with immunoSEQ multiplex PCR; TCRdb has only the in-frame clones, and not every one. The table has some 160,000 clones, approximately 86% seen once. Material for sequencing was peripheral blood. Receptors originate from a woman of 80 years or more with COVID-19, enrolled during active disease. CDR3s leave out the opening cysteine and the closing phenylalanine or tryptophan.

>TRBV9
ASTRDRVPYNEQF
>TRBV5-1
ASSRTGSGYGNTIY
>TRBV19
ASSILTGGPTGELF
>TRBV15
ATRRRGTADPYGYT
>TRBV2
ATILAGPMNTEAF
>TRBV19
ASTTVGQGPNYGYT
>TRBV5-1
ASSLEGASTDTQY
>TRBV19
ASSPDRAGNEKLF
>TRBV18
ASSPTGTGANVLT
>TRBV5-1
ASSGSGGAYNEQF
>TRBV28
ASSVRTGVNTEAF
>TRBV4-1
ASSQDSSTSGRVTVHEQY
>TRBV28
ASSLSLDRGAGELF
>TRBV5-1
ASSAGQGNSPLH
>TRBV29-1
SVEGAGGWSYGYT
>TRBV28
ASSSSGSKETQY
>TRBV3-1/TRBV3-2
ASSQESIGEQY
>TRBV6-5
ASREGSYTDTQY
>TRBV12-5
ASPSYNEQF
>TRBV28
ASSFGLAGVSDTQY
>TRBV7-9
ASLDSPNYGYT
>TRBV19
ASSIDRSYEQY
>TRBV6-5
ASSYDWDVGGALH
>TRBV7-8
ASSLVPLSGGDEQY
>TRBV2
ASGGDNWYEQY
>TRBV7-2
ASSSGTSGRVFEQF
>TRBV28
ASSLGGGQPPYEQY
>TRBV7-2
ASSFTRQGTAF
>TRBV2
ASSVPGWDYGYT
>TRBV5-1
ASSLSPGRETQY
>TRBV28
ASKLTGPPLSGYT
>TRBV7-2
ASSLGSQPQH
>TRBV18
ASSQDRSNNEQF
>TRBV10-3
ATRQENTGELF
>TRBV3-1/TRBV3-2
ASSRTSGRNEQY
>TRBV9
ASSRRGEGNQPQH
>TRBV19
ASSVTGRQETQY
>TRBV6-5
ASRRKQNTEAF
>TRBV6-6
ASSQGWDSPLH
>TRBV19
ASNGGRTGELF
>TRBV28
ASSLRPPAVRGQY
>TRBV27
ASSLGREPALGTQY
>TRBV7-2
ASSLGSVGGNYGYT